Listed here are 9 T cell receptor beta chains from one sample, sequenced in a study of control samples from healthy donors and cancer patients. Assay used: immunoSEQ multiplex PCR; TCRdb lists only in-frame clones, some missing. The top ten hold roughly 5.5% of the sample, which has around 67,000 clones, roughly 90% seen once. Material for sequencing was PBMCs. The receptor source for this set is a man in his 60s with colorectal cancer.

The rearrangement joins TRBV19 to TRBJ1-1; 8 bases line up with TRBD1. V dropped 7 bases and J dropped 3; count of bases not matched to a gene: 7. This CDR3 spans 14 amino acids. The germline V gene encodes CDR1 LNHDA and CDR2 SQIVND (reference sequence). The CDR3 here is CASIDRGSDTEAFF. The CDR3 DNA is TGTGCCAGTATAGACAGGGGATCGGACACTGAAGCTTTCTTT.

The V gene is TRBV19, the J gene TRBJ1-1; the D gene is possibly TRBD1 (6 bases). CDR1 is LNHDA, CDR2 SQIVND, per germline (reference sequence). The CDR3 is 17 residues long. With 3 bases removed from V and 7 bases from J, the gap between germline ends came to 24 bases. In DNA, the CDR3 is TGTGCCAGTAGTATCCTCCTCCCCCCGAACAGGGTTATTGAAGCTTTCTTT. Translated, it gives CASSILLPPNRVIEAFF.

The CDR3 region is CASSLEAGYYGYTF. The CDR3, as DNA: TGTGCCAGCAGCTTGGAAGCAGGCTACTATGGCTACACCTTC. V and J are TRBV5-5 and TRBJ1-2; D is undetermined. The CDR3 loop spans 14 amino acids. Germline CDR1 and CDR2: SGHKS and YYEKEE (reference sequence). V dropped 0 bases and J dropped 3 bases, with 9 bases sitting between them.

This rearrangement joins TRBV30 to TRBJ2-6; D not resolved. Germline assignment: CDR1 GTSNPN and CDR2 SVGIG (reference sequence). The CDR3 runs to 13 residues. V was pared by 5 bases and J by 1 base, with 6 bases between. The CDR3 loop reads CAWLQSGANVLTF. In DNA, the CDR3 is TGTGCCTGGCTCCAGTCTGGGGCCAACGTCCTGACTTTC.

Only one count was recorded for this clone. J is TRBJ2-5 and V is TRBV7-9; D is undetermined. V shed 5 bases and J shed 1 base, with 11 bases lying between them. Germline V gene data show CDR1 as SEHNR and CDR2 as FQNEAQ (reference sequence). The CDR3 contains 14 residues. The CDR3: CASSNTDGQETQYF. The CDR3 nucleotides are TGTGCCAGCAGCAACACGGACGGCCAAGAGACCCAGTACTTC.

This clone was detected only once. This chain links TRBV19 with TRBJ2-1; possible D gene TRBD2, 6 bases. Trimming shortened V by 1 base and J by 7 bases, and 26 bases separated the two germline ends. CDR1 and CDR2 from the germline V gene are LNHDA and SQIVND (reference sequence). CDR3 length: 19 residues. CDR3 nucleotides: TGTGCCAGTAGTATAGGCTTCTTCTCTAAGGCGGGGACCAGGAATGAGCAGTTCTTC. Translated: CASSIGFFSKAGTRNEQFF.

The CDR3 nucleotides are TGTGCCACCAGCAGAGATGGGGAAGGCACCCTAAAGCCCCAGCATTTT. The encoded protein is CATSRDGEGTLKPQHF. This chain joins TRBV15 and TRBJ1-5, with D hard to call. The CDR3 consists of 16 residues. V dropped 0 bases and J dropped 8 bases, with 17 bases sitting between them. The germline gives CDR1 LNHNV, CDR2 YYDKDF (reference sequence).

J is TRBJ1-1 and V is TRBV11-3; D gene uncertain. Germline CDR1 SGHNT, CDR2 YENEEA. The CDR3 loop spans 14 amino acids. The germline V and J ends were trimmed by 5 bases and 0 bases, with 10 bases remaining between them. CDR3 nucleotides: TGTGCCAGCAGCCCCCGGGGAGTGAACACTGAAGCTTTCTTT. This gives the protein CASSPRGVNTEAFF.

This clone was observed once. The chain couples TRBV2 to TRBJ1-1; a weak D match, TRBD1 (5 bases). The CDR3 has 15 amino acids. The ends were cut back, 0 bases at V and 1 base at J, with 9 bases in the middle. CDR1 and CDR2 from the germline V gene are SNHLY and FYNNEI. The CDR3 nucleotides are TGTGCCAGCAGTGAAGCGCTAGGGGCGAACACTGAAGCTTTCTTT. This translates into CASSEALGANTEAFF.